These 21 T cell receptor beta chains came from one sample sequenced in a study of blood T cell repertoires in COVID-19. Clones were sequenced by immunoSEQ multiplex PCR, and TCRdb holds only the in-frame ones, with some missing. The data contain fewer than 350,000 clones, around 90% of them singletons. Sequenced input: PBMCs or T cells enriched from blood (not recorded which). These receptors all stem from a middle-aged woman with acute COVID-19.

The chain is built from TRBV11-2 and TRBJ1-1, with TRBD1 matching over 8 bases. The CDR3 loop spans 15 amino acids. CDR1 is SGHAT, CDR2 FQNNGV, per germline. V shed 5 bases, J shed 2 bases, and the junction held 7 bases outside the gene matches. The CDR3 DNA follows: TGTGCCAGCAGCCCCCGGGACAGGCTAAACACTGAAGCTTTCTTT. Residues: CASSPRDRLNTEAFF. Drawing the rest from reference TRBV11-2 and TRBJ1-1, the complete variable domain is EAGVAQSPRYKIIEKRQSVAFWCNPISGHATLYWYQQILGQGPKLLIQFQNNGVVDDSQLPKDRFSAERLKGVDSTLKIQPAKLEDSAVYLCASSPRDRLNTEAFFGQGTRLTVV.

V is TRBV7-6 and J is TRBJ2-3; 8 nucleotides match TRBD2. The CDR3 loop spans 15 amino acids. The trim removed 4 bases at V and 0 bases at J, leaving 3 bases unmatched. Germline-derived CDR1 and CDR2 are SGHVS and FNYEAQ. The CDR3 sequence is CASSSGGISTDTQYF. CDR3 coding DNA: TGTGCCAGCAGCTCGGGGGGGATTAGCACAGATACGCAGTATTTT.

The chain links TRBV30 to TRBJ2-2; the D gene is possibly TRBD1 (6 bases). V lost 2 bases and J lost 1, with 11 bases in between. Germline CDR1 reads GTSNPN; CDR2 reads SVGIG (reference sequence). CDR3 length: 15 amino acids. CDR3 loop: CAWSTGHKNTGELFF. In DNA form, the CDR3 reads TGTGCCTGGAGTACGGGACACAAGAACACCGGGGAGCTGTTTTTT.

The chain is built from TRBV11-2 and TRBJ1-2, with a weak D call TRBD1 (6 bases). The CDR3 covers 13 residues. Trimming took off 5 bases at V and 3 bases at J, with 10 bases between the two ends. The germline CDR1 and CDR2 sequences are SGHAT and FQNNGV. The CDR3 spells CASSPAGDYGYTF. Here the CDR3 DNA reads TGTGCCAGCAGCCCCGCAGGGGACTATGGCTACACCTTC.

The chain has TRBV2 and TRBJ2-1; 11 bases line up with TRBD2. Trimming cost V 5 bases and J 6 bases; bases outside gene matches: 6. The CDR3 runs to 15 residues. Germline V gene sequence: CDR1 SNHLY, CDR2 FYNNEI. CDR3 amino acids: CASSQLAGAPNEQFF. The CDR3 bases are TGTGCCAGCAGTCAACTAGCGGGAGCCCCCAATGAGCAGTTCTTC.

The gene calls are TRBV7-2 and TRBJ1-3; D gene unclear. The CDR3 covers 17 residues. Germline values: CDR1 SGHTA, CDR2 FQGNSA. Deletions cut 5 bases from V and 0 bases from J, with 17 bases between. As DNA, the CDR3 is TGTGCCAGCAGCCAACCGGGTCAGAGGAGCTCTGGAAACACCATATATTTT. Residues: CASSQPGQRSSGNTIYF.

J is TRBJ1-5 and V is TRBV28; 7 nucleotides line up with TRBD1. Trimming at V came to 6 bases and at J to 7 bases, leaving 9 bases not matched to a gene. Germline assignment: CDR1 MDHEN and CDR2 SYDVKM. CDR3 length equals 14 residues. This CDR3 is CASSSTGVNQPQHF. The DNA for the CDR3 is TGTGCCAGCAGCTCCACAGGGGTTAACCAGCCCCAGCATTTT. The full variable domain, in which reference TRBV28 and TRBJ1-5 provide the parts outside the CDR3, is DVKVTQSSRYLVKRTGEKVFLECVQDMDHENMFWYRQDPGLGLRLIYFSYDVKMKEKGDIPEGYSVSREKKERFSLILESASTNQTSMYLCASSSTGVNQPQHFGDGTRLSIL.

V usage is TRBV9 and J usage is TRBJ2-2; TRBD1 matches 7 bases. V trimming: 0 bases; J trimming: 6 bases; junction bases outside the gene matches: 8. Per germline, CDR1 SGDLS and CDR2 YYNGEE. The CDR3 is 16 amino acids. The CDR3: CASSVEGARYPGELFF. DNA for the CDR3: TGTGCCAGCAGCGTAGAGGGGGCCAGATACCCCGGGGAGCTGTTTTTT.

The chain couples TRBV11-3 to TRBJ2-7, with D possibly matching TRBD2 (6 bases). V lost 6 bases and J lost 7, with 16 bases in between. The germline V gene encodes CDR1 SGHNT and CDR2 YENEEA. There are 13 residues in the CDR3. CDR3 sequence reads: CASSTEMRGEQYF. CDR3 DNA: TGTGCCAGCAGTACAGAAATGCGGGGAGAGCAGTACTTC. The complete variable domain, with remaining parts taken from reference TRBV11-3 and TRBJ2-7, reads EAGVVQSPRYKIIEKKQPVAFWCNPISGHNTLYWYLQNLGQGPELLIRYENEEAVDDSQLPKDRFSAERLKGVDSTLKIQPAELGDSAVYLCASSTEMRGEQYFGPGTRLTVT.

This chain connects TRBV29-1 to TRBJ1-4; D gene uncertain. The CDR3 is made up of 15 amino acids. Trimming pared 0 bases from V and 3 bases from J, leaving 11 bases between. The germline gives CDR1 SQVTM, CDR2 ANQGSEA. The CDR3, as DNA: TGCAGCGTTGAAGATCTTCCCAGTCCTAATGAAAAACTGTTTTTT. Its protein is CSVEDLPSPNEKLFF. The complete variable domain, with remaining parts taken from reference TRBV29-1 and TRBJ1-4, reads SAVISQKPSRDICQRGTSLTIQCQVDSQVTMMFWYRQQPGQSLTLIATANQGSEATYESGFVIDKFPISRPNLTFSTLTVSNMSPEDSSIYLCSVEDLPSPNEKLFFGSGTQLSVL.

This CDR3 reads CASSMGHSSYGYTF. As DNA, the CDR3 is TGTGCCAGTAGTATGGGTCACAGCTCCTATGGCTACACCTTC. The chain joins TRBV19 to TRBJ1-2, with D uncertain. CDR1 LNHDA and CDR2 SQIVND come from the germline V gene (reference sequence). The CDR3 is 14 amino acids. Trimming stripped 3 bases from V and 4 bases from J, with 12 bases between.

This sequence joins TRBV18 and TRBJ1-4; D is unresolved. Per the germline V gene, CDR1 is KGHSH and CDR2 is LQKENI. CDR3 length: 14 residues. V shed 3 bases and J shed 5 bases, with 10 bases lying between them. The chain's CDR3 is CASSPNRPNEKLFF. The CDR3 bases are TGTGCCAGCTCACCGAACAGACCCAATGAAAAACTGTTTTTT.

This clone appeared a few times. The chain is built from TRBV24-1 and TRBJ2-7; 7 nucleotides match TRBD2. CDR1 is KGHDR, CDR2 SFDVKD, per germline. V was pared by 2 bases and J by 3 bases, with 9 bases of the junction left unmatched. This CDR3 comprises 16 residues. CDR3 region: CATSDSPSAGRYEQYF. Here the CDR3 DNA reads TGTGCCACCAGTGATTCCCCATCAGCGGGGCGCTACGAGCAGTACTTC.

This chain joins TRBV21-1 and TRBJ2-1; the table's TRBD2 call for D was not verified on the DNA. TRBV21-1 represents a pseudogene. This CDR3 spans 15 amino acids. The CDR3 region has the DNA TGTGCCAGCTGCTGGACTAGCGGGGGGAGCAATGAGCAGTTCTTC. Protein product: CASCWTSGGSNEQFF.

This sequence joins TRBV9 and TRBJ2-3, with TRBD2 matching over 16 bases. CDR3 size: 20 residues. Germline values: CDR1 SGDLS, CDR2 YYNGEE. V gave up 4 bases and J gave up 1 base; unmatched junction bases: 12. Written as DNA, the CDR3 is TGTGCCAGCAGCTTCTCTCCGGGACTAGCGGGAGGGTCTCGCACAGATACGCAGTATTTT. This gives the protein CASSFSPGLAGGSRTDTQYF. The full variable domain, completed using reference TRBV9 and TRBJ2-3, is DSGVTQTPKHLITATGQRVTLRCSPRSGDLSVYWYQQSLDQGLQFLIQYYNGEERAKGNILERFSAQQFPDLHSELNLSSLELGDSALYFCASSFSPGLAGGSRTDTQYFGPGTRLTVL.

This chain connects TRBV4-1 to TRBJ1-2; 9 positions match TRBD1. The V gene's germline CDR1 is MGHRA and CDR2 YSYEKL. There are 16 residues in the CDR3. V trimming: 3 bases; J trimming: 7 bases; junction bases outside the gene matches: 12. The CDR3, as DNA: TGCGCCAGCAGCCAGACCCCGACAGGGGGGCATCCTGGCTACACCTTC. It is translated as CASSQTPTGGHPGYTF.

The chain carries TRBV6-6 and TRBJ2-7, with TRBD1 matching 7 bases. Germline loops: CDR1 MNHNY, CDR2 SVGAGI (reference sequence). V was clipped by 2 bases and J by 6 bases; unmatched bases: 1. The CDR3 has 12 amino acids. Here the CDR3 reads CASSYKGAEQYF. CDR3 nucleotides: TGTGCCAGCAGTTACAAGGGGGCCGAGCAGTACTTC.

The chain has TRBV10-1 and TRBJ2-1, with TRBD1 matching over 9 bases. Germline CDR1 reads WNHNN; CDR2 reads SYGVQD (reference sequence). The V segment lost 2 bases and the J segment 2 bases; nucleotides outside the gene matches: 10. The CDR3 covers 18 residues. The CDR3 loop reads CASSEPSRDREAYNEQFF. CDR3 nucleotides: TGCGCCAGCAGTGAGCCGTCCCGGGACAGGGAGGCCTACAATGAGCAGTTCTTC.

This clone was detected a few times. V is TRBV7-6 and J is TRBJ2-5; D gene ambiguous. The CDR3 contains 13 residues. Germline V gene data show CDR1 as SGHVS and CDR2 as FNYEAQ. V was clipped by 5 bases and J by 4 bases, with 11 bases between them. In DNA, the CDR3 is TGTGCCAGCAGCCCAGGTGGTGGAGAGACCCAGTACTTC. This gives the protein CASSPGGGETQYF.

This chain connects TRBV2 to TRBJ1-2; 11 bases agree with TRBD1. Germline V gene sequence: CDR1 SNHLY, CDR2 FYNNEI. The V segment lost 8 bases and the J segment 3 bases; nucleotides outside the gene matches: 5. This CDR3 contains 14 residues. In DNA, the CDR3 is TGTGCCAGCGGGCCGGGACAGGGGGACTATGGCTACACCTTC. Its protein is CASGPGQGDYGYTF.

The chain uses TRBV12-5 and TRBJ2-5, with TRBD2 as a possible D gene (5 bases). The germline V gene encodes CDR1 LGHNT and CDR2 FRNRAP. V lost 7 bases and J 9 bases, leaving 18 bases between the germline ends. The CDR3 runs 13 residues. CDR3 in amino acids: CASASTRVGAQYF. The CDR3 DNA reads TGTGCTAGTGCCTCAACGCGGGTTGGGGCCCAGTACTTC.